Below, 16 T cell receptor beta chains from the same sample are listed, as sequenced in a study of blood T cell repertoires in COVID-19. The data were produced by immunoSEQ multiplex PCR, yet TCRdb's version contains in-frame clones alone and is incomplete. The sample yields 72,000 or so clones, about 90% seen once. Material for sequencing was peripheral blood. These receptors all come from a man aged 45-65 years with active COVID-19.

The chain has TRBV5-1 and TRBJ1-2; unclear D gene. This CDR3 has 12 amino acids. The V and J ends lost 0 bases and 7 bases respectively, with 7 bases between them. CDR1 is SGHRS and CDR2 is YFSETQ in the germline V gene. The CDR3 nucleotides read TGCGCCAGCAGCTTGGGGGCGCCTGGCTACACCTTC. This gives the protein CASSLGAPGYTF.

The chain links TRBV19 to TRBJ2-1, with 12 bases lining up with TRBD2. This CDR3 comprises 15 residues. V was clipped by 10 bases and J by 0 bases; unmatched bases: 4. Germline values: CDR1 LNHDA, CDR2 SQIVND (reference sequence). DNA of the CDR3: TGTGCCACCCTAGCGGGAGGGAGCTCCTACAATGAGCAGTTCTTC. As protein: CATLAGGSSYNEQFF. Variable domain in full (rest from reference TRBV19 and TRBJ2-1): DGGITQSPKYLFRKEGQNVTLSCEQNLNHDAMYWYRQDPGQGLRLIYYSQIVNDFQKGDIAEGYSVSREKKESFPLTVTSAQKNPTAFYLCATLAGGSSYNEQFFGPGTRLTVL.

The chain recombines TRBV5-4 with TRBJ1-1; D might be TRBD1 (6 bases). This CDR3 contains 13 residues. V lost 2 bases, J lost 6 bases, and 11 bases lay in between. The germline CDR1 and CDR2 sequences are SGHNT and YYREEE (reference sequence). CDR3 nucleotide sequence: TGTGCCAGCAGCTTTATCGAGGGGGCTGAAGCTTTCTTT. This codes for CASSFIEGAEAFF.

The chain links TRBV4-1 to TRBJ1-1; TRBD1 agrees at 8 bases. Germline V gene sequence: CDR1 MGHRA, CDR2 YSYEKL. With 1 base clipped from V and 3 bases from J, the junction kept 4 bases outside the gene matches. CDR3 length: 15 amino acids. CDR3 nucleotide sequence: TGCGCCAGCAGCCAAGCGGACAGGGCGTACACTGAAGCTTTCTTT. This translates into CASSQADRAYTEAFF.

This rearrangement joins TRBV28 to TRBJ2-5; a weak D match, TRBD2 (5 bases). This CDR3 comprises 13 residues. Germline V lookup: CDR1 MDHEN, CDR2 SYDVKM. V was pared by 8 bases and J by 3 bases, with 13 bases between. Here the CDR3 reads CASLDYGEETQYF. DNA of the CDR3: TGTGCCAGCCTCGACTACGGAGAAGAGACCCAGTACTTC. Combining the CDR3 with reference TRBV28 and TRBJ2-5 gives the whole variable domain DVKVTQSSRYLVKRTGEKVFLECVQDMDHENMFWYRQDPGLGLRLIYFSYDVKMKEKGDIPEGYSVSREKKERFSLILESASTNQTSMYLCASLDYGEETQYFGPGTRLLVL.

The chain uses TRBV28 and TRBJ1-1; D not certain. CDR1 is MDHEN and CDR2 is SYDVKM in the germline V gene. The CDR3 runs 14 residues. V shed 4 bases and J shed 3 bases, with 12 bases lying between them. CDR3 region: CASSSPDLYTEAFF. For the CDR3, the DNA is TGTGCCAGCAGTTCCCCGGACTTGTACACTGAAGCTTTCTTT.

The gene calls are TRBV24-1 and TRBJ1-4; a weak D match, TRBD1 (6 bases). The germline CDR1 and CDR2 sequences are KGHDR and SFDVKD. The CDR3 spans 13 residues. The V end lost 5 bases, the J end lost 6 bases, and 9 bases lay between the germline ends. The CDR3 spells CATSGTGYEKLFF. In DNA form, the CDR3 reads TGTGCCACCAGTGGAACAGGGTATGAAAAACTGTTTTTT.

The chain has TRBV4-2 and TRBJ2-7; the match to TRBD1 covers 7 bases. Trimming took 4 bases from V and 6 from J; bases not matched to a gene: 6. The V gene's germline CDR1 is LGHNA and CDR2 YNFKEQ. This CDR3 spans 13 amino acids. DNA of the CDR3: TGTGCCAGCAGCCTTCAGGGGGTCCGCGAGCAGTACTTC. Amino acids: CASSLQGVREQYF.

The chain joins TRBV19 to TRBJ2-3, with 9 positions matching TRBD2. The V gene's germline CDR1 is LNHDA and CDR2 SQIVND (reference sequence). The CDR3 is 16 amino acids. V was clipped by 1 base and J by 5 bases; unmatched bases: 7. CDR3 sequence (DNA): TGTGCCAGTAGTATAGTGTTAGCGGGAGTAAAAGATACGCAGTATTTT. Translating gives CASSIVLAGVKDTQYF.

This sequence joins TRBV30 and TRBJ2-7; 8 bases map to TRBD1. The V gene's germline CDR1 is GTSNPN and CDR2 SVGIG (reference sequence). The CDR3 sequence is 13 residues long. Trimming removed 2 bases from V and 4 bases from J; junction bases left unmatched: 4. For the CDR3, the DNA is TGTGCCTGGAGTACGACAGGGGATTACGAGCAGTACTTC. It is translated as CAWSTTGDYEQYF.

J is TRBJ1-5 and V is TRBV27, with D possibly TRBD1 on 5 matching bases. The ends were cut back, 1 base at V and 0 bases at J, with 13 bases in the middle. This CDR3 contains 17 residues. In germline, CDR1 is MNHEY, CDR2 SMNVEV (reference sequence). For the CDR3, the DNA is TGTGCCAGCAGTTTATTGGGAATCAGGGATAGCAATCAGCCCCAGCATTTT. It yields the protein CASSLLGIRDSNQPQHF.

The V call is TRBV19, the J call TRBJ2-3; 7 bases map to TRBD2. CDR3 length: 15 residues. With V trimmed by 7 bases and J by 4 bases, 11 bases remained unmatched. Germline V gene lookup returns CDR1 LNHDA and CDR2 SQIVND (reference sequence). For the CDR3, the DNA is TGTGCCAGTACCCCCGCGGGGGACGAAGCAGATACGCAGTATTTT. It specifies CASTPAGDEADTQYF.

J is TRBJ1-1 and V is TRBV7-9; TRBD1 matches at 7 bases. In germline, CDR1 is SEHNR, CDR2 FQNEAQ (reference sequence). V shed 5 bases and J 0 bases; nucleotides not matched to a gene: 3. The CDR3 is 14 residues long. Written as DNA, the CDR3 is TGTGCCAGCAGCCAGACAGGGTTGAACACTGAAGCTTTCTTT. Its translation: CASSQTGLNTEAFF.

The genes are TRBV14 and TRBJ2-3; 12 nucleotides line up with TRBD2. Germline V gene sequence: CDR1 SGHDN, CDR2 FVKESK. J gave up 2 bases and V 2 bases, and 2 bases lay outside the gene matches. This CDR3 has 16 residues. This chain's CDR3 is CASSQLAGGPTDTQYF. The CDR3 DNA sequence: TGTGCCAGCAGCCAACTAGCGGGAGGGCCCACAGATACGCAGTATTTT.

The chain joins TRBV20-1 to TRBJ2-5; 7 nucleotides align to TRBD2. V dropped 3 bases and J dropped 2; count of bases not matched to a gene: 9. This CDR3 contains 15 residues. Looked up from germline, CDR1 is DFQATT and CDR2 is SNEGSKA (reference sequence). CDR3 nucleotides: TGCAGTGCTAGTGGCGCGGGAGCTCAACAAGAGACCCAGTACTTC. It is translated as CSASGAGAQQETQYF.

About this clone itself: The sample holds other DNA sequences that translate to the same CDR3. This chain connects TRBV28 to TRBJ2-3, with unresolved D. V lost 3 bases and J 3 bases, leaving 10 bases between the germline ends. This CDR3 has 14 amino acids. Germline V gene sequence: CDR1 MDHEN, CDR2 SYDVKM. The CDR3, as DNA: TGTGCCAGCAGTTTTGTAGCCGGTACAGATACGCAGTATTTT. This codes for CASSFVAGTDTQYF. Full variable domain (rest looked up from reference TRBV28 and TRBJ2-3): DVKVTQSSRYLVKRTGEKVFLECVQDMDHENMFWYRQDPGLGLRLIYFSYDVKMKEKGDIPEGYSVSREKKERFSLILESASTNQTSMYLCASSFVAGTDTQYFGPGTRLTVL.